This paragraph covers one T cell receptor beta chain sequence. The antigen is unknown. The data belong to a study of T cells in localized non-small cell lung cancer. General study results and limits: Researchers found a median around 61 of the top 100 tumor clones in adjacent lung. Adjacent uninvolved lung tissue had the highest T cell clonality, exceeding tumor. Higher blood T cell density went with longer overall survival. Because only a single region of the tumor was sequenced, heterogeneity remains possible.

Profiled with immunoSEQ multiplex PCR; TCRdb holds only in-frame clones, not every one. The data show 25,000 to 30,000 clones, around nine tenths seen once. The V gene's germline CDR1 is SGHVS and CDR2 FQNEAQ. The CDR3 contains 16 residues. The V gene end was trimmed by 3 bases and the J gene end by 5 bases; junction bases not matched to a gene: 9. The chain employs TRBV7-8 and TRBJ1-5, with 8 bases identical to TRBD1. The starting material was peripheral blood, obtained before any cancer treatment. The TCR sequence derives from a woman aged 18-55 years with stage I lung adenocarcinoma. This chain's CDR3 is CASSLGDRGPHQPQHF. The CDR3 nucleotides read TGTGCCAGCAGCTTGGGAGACAGGGGACCCCATCAGCCCCAGCATTTT.